Below, 10 T cell receptor beta chains from the same sample are listed, as sequenced in a study of a mutant IDH1 vaccine in newly diagnosed glioma. As to time point: week 11, during vaccination. The study gave 300 ug of mutant IDH1 20-mer peptide per vaccine dose, with topical imiquimod. The data were produced by immunoSEQ multiplex PCR, yet TCRdb's version contains in-frame clones alone and is incomplete. The table includes 110,000 or so clones, roughly 90% detected once. No antigen is known for these receptors. The input for sequencing was PBMCs, taken from a glioma patient whose treatment included an IDH1 peptide vaccine. These receptors came from a woman in her forties or fifties with glioma.

This clone is a singleton in its sample. The chain has TRBV7-9 and TRBJ2-7, with 9 nucleotides matching TRBD2. Germline-derived CDR1 and CDR2 are SEHNR and FQNEAQ (reference sequence). The CDR3 length is 14 residues. Trimming took 4 bases from V and 7 from J; bases not matched to a gene: 8. The CDR3 reads CASSWVAGVQEQYF. The CDR3 DNA reads TGTGCCAGCAGCTGGGTAGCGGGAGTACAAGAGCAGTACTTC.

The chain joins TRBV28 to TRBJ2-7; a weak D match, TRBD1 (6 bases). Trimming shortened V by 7 bases and J by 7 bases, and 20 bases separated the two germline ends. Per the germline V gene, CDR1 is MDHEN and CDR2 is SYDVKM. This CDR3 region has 14 residues. CDR3 DNA sequence: TGTGCCAGCATCCAGGGGAGCACTGCTAGGGAGCAGTACTTC. The encoded protein is CASIQGSTAREQYF.

This clone came up once. The V call is TRBV6-5, the J call TRBJ1-2, with 9 positions matching TRBD1. Losses at the gene ends were 6 bases for V and 7 bases for J; bases not matched to a gene: 12. The CDR3 is 15 residues long. CDR1 is MNHEY, CDR2 SVGAGI, per germline. CDR3 residues: CASRKSTGGRGGYTF. CDR3 sequence (DNA): TGTGCCAGCAGAAAAAGCACAGGGGGCAGGGGTGGCTACACCTTC.

The chain recombines TRBV20-1 with TRBJ1-2; no clear D gene. The CDR3 contains 11 residues. Trimming removed 5 bases at V and 8 bases at J, with 12 bases between. CDR1 DFQATT and CDR2 SNEGSKA come from the germline V gene (reference sequence). Written as DNA, the CDR3 is TGCAGTGCTCGCCAGGTTGGGGGCTACACCTTC. As protein: CSARQVGGYTF.

In DNA form, the CDR3 reads TGTGCCAGCAGCCATACCCCAGGGGACTCCTACGAGCAGTACTTC. The encoded protein is CASSHTPGDSYEQYF. The V and J genes are TRBV4-2 and TRBJ2-7; D may be TRBD1 (6 bases). Trimming shortened V by 3 bases and J by 0 bases, and 12 bases separated the two germline ends. The length of the CDR3 is 15 residues. Germline CDR1 LGHNA, CDR2 YNFKEQ.

A few counts support this clone. The chain combines TRBV6-4 with TRBJ1-5; D perhaps matches TRBD1 (5 bases). Germline CDR1 reads MRHNA; CDR2 reads SNTAGT. The V end lost 4 bases, the J end lost 0 bases, and 13 bases lay between the germline ends. CDR3 size: 16 residues. The CDR3 DNA follows: TGTGCCAGCAGTGGGAGGGGAGGGGATAGCAATCAGCCCCAGCATTTT. Protein sequence: CASSGRGGDSNQPQHF.

V gene TRBV28 combines with J gene TRBJ2-7, with 7 bases lining up with TRBD1. The length of the CDR3 is 15 residues. The germline V gene encodes CDR1 MDHEN and CDR2 SYDVKM. Unmatched junction bases numbered 11, after V lost 5 bases and J lost 4 bases. CDR3 bases: TGTGCCAGCAGTGCACCGGGACAGCGGTCTTACGAGCAGTACTTC. Protein product: CASSAPGQRSYEQYF.

J is TRBJ1-2 and V is TRBV9, with D hard to call. The ends were cut back, 5 bases at V and 4 bases at J, with 18 bases in the middle. The germline V gene has CDR1 SGDLS and CDR2 YYNGEE. The CDR3 totals 15 residues. The DNA for the CDR3 is TGTGCCAGCAGGGGAAAAGAGGAGGGAGGCTATGGCTACACCTTC. Translation: CASRGKEEGGYGYTF.

The chain employs TRBV29-1 and TRBJ1-5; 11 bases fit TRBD1. The germline V gene encodes CDR1 SQVTM and CDR2 ANQGSEA. Unmatched junction bases numbered 12, after V lost 7 bases and J lost 7 bases. CDR3 length: 15 residues. The CDR3 coding sequence is TGCAGCGGCCGGACAGGGGGCGATCTCAGACAGCCCCAGCATTTT. This codes for CSGRTGGDLRQPQHF.

The chain links TRBV5-1 to TRBJ1-4, with TRBD1 identical over 10 bases. CDR3 size: 17 residues. V lost 4 bases and J lost 5; bases outside the gene matches: 11. CDR1 is SGHRS, CDR2 YFSETQ, per germline. The CDR3 region is CASSGGTGVWANEKLFF. The CDR3 nucleotides are TGCGCCAGCAGCGGCGGGACAGGGGTTTGGGCGAATGAAAAACTGTTTTTT.